This T cell receptor (beta chain) came from a study of T cells in Graves' hyperthyroidism and ophthalmopathy. General study findings and limits: Most thyroid clonotypes expanded above 0.001 were also detected in blood.

Cells are PBMCs isolated from about 10 ml of fresh blood. Researchers amplified the TCR beta CDR3 regions from RNA transcripts. The TCR CDR3 was amplified in a first-round RT-PCR using the HTBI primer set. In TCRdb, the multiplex PCR reads were re-called with MiXCR into one record per CDR3 protein. Here the sample spans about 160,000 distinct CDR3 sequences, 9.4% being singletons. As regards this clonotype: The target antigen is unknown. Given a much more abundant clone one base away, this may be a read error.

Sequenced: blood. The source is a woman aged 18-35 years with Graves' hyperthyroidism that later progressed to Graves' ophthalmopathy.

The CDR3 reads CASNFARRLAGDIEQYF. CDR3 DNA sequence: TGTGCCAGCAACTTTGCTCGAAGACTAGCGGGAGACATCGAGCAGTACTTC. The chain joins TRBV11-1 to TRBJ2-7, with 12 positions matching TRBD2. The V gene end was trimmed by 7 bases and the J gene end by 6 bases; junction bases not matched to a gene: 16. The CDR3 has 17 residues. Germline loops: CDR1 SGHAT, CDR2 FQDESV (reference sequence).